This T cell receptor (beta chain) is from a study of OX40 agonist ivuxolimab in advanced cancers. Autoimmune disease history or systemic immunosuppression led to patient exclusion. CDR3 size: 15 residues. The germline CDR1 and CDR2 sequences are LNHDA and SQIVND (reference sequence). J lost 1 base, V lost 4 bases, and 5 bases had no gene match. Method: immunoSEQ multiplex PCR; TCRdb's copy keeps in-frame clones and lacks some. Here the sample spans 55,000 to 60,000 clones, around 81% being singletons. The genes are TRBV19 and TRBJ2-7, with 9 bases aligning to TRBD1. This receptor was obtained from an adult with an advanced solid tumor such as melanoma, head and neck, liver or kidney cancer. This specimen was CD4+ or CD8+ T cells sorted from blood, taken in a trial of the OX40 agonist ivuxolimab. The CDR3 DNA reads as TGTGCCAGTAGTACCTCCGGGACAGGGTCCTACGAGCAGTACTTC. Amino acid sequence: CASSTSGTGSYEQYF.